Many counts were recorded for the clone carrying this T cell receptor (beta chain). No antigen is known for it. These data originate in a study of T cells in Graves' hyperthyroidism and ophthalmopathy. Overall study findings and caveats: Expanded thyroid clonotypes (above 0.001) were mostly also found in blood.

Amplified TCR beta CDR3 regions derived from RNA transcripts. HTBI primers were the set used in a first-round RT-PCR of the TCR CDR3. Each CDR3 protein is one row after TCRdb ran MiXCR on the multiplex PCR reads. The table includes approximately 600,000 distinct CDR3 sequences, less than 25% detected once. This CDR3 has 17 amino acids. Per the germline V gene, CDR1 is MDHEN and CDR2 is SYDVKM. Losses at the gene ends were 5 bases for V and 8 bases for J; bases not matched to a gene: 15. Lactation, pregnancy, other autoimmune disease or uncontrolled infection excluded patients. The clonotype was recovered from a young man with Graves' ophthalmopathy. V is TRBV28 and J is TRBJ2-4; the match to TRBD1 covers 10 bases. The sequencing input was blood. The CDR3 sequence is CASSPRDRGPVTDIQYF. CDR3 DNA: TGTGCCAGCAGTCCTCGGGACAGGGGCCCCGTTACGGACATTCAGTACTTC.